A single T cell receptor beta chain is shown here with its context. The V gene lost 1 base and the J gene lost 3 bases, with 4 bases spanning the gap. The germline CDR1 and CDR2 sequences are LGHNA and YNFKEQ. This CDR3 has 12 residues. This record comes from a study of T-cell reconstitution after alpha-beta-depleted transplantation in children. Unique molecular identifiers were used to barcode this TCRbeta library. A single record per CDR3 protein comes from TCRdb applying MiXCR to the PCR reads. The profile covers some 310,000 distinct CDR3 sequences, with around 25% appearing a single time and approximately 11% taken by the ten largest.

The chain couples TRBV4-2 to TRBJ2-7, with D hard to call. The sequences come from PBMCs, mostly from graft donor cells, collected 180 days after TCRalphabeta/CD19-depleted stem cell transplant. This receptor was identified in a male patient younger than 18 who had a stem cell transplant for acute lymphoblastic leukemia, so the T cells may come from the graft donor. CDR3 region: CASSQVGYEQYF. The CDR3 bases are TGTGCCAGCAGCCAAGTCGGCTACGAGCAGTACTTC.